This entry lists 25 T cell receptor beta chains sequenced from one sample in a study of T cells in Graves' hyperthyroidism and ophthalmopathy. TCR beta CDR3 regions were amplified from RNA transcripts. The primer set for the first-round RT-PCR of the TCR CDR3 was HTBI. TCRdb fed the multiplex PCR reads into MiXCR, producing one record per CDR3 protein. The sample holds some 270,000 distinct CDR3 sequences, roughly 13% seen once. Sequencing was performed on blood. The receptors originated from a woman in her thirties or forties with Graves' hyperthyroidism.

In DNA form, the CDR3 reads TGTGCCAGTAGTATAGTAACGGGAGTCGGCACCGGGGAGCTGTTTTTT. This sequence encodes CASSIVTGVGTGELFF. The chain joins TRBV19 to TRBJ2-2; D might be TRBD2 (6 bases). CDR1 is LNHDA and CDR2 is SQIVND in the germline V gene (reference sequence). Deletions cut 1 base from V and 4 bases from J, with 13 bases between. The CDR3 has 16 residues.

This clonotype occurred many times. The chain combines TRBV28 with TRBJ2-1, with D unresolved. This CDR3 is built from 11 residues. Trimming pared 7 bases from V and 12 bases from J, leaving 13 bases between. Looked up from germline, CDR1 is MDHEN and CDR2 is SYDVKM. The CDR3 reads CASTSRKGQFF. CDR3 in DNA: TGTGCCAGCACCTCCCGGAAAGGGCAGTTCTTC.

This clonotype appeared many times. The chain has TRBV19 and TRBJ1-2, with D possibly being TRBD1 (6 bases). The V gene's germline CDR1 is LNHDA and CDR2 SQIVND (reference sequence). The CDR3 has 14 amino acids. V dropped 5 bases and J dropped 0 bases, with 10 bases sitting between them. DNA of the CDR3: TGTGCCAGTAGTCCTTGGACAGCTAACTATGGCTACACCTTC. The encoded protein is CASSPWTANYGYTF.

The chain uses TRBV14 and TRBJ2-7; D ambiguous. This CDR3 comprises 16 residues. V gave up 0 bases and J gave up 3 bases, with 15 bases separating them. Germline CDR1 is SGHDN and CDR2 is FVKESK. This CDR3 reads CASSQEVGPPFYEQYF. The DNA of the CDR3 is TGTGCCAGCAGCCAAGAGGTAGGGCCTCCATTCTACGAGCAGTACTTC.

This clonotype was counted ten times or more. The chain recombines TRBV12-3 or TRBV12-4 with TRBJ1-2; no clear D gene. Trimming removed 5 bases from V and 4 bases from J, with 11 bases in between. This CDR3 spans 13 amino acids. The CDR3 DNA sequence: TGTGCCAGCAGTCGCGACGGCATCTATGGCTACACCTTC. This gives the protein CASSRDGIYGYTF.

This clonotype was recorded a few times. The chain employs TRBV7-9 and TRBJ1-2; D perhaps matches TRBD1 (5 bases). The CDR3 runs to 15 residues. Germline V gives CDR1 SEHNR, CDR2 FQNEAQ (reference sequence). V was trimmed by 4 bases and J by 4 bases, leaving 16 bases between them. The CDR3 region has the DNA TGTGCCAGCAGCTCAGGACAATTGGGGGGCTATGGCTACACCTTC. Encoded protein: CASSSGQLGGYGYTF.

With regard to this clonotype: A read error may be the cause here, since a much bigger clone is one base away. The chain carries TRBV7-9 and TRBJ1-1; D remains ambiguous. The CDR3 contains 14 residues. Germline values: CDR1 SEHNR, CDR2 FQNEAQ (reference sequence). Trimming removed 0 bases from V and 7 bases from J, with 12 bases in between. The CDR3: CASSLAGLVREAFF. The CDR3 coding sequence is TGTGCCAGCAGCTTAGCAGGACTTGTCCGTGAAGCTTTCTTT.

This clonotype was detected a few times. The chain couples TRBV5-6 to TRBJ1-2; weak D call: TRBD1 (6 bases). CDR3 length: 15 residues. CDR1 and CDR2 (germline): SGHDT, YYEEEE. Trimming took 1 base from V and 4 from J, leaving 14 bases between them. CDR3 nucleotides: TGTGCCAGCAGCTTGACAAACAGGGAGACCTATGGCTACACCTTC. As protein: CASSLTNRETYGYTF.

This clonotype appeared many times. V gene TRBV5-1 combines with J gene TRBJ1-3; no firm D call. V lost 0 bases and J 0 bases, leaving 13 bases between the germline ends. Germline values: CDR1 SGHRS, CDR2 YFSETQ. This CDR3 contains 17 residues. This chain's CDR3 is CASSLAGRGLSGNTIYF. CDR3 bases: TGCGCCAGCAGCTTGGCCGGGCGAGGTCTCTCTGGAAACACCATATATTTT.

The gene calls are TRBV7-2 and TRBJ2-2, with TRBD2 identical over 10 bases. The J segment lost 4 bases and the V segment lost 5 bases, leaving 7 bases of the junction unmatched. Germline values: CDR1 SGHTA, CDR2 FQGNSA. This CDR3 has 16 amino acids. The CDR3 loop reads CASSPSGSGVTGELFF. The CDR3 DNA follows: TGTGCCAGCAGCCCTAGCGGGAGTGGGGTCACCGGGGAGCTGTTTTTT.

In its sample, this clonotype was seen many times. The V gene is TRBV28, the J gene TRBJ2-3; D is perhaps TRBD1 (5 bases). Per the germline V gene, CDR1 is MDHEN and CDR2 is SYDVKM. The CDR3 covers 15 residues. V lost 3 bases to trimming and J lost 2 bases, with 12 bases between them. CDR3 sequence: CASSFGQGNTDTQYF. The DNA of the CDR3 is TGTGCCAGCAGTTTTGGGCAGGGCAACACAGATACGCAGTATTTT.

Concerning this clonotype itself: A much more abundant neighbour one base away suggests this may be a read error. The CDR3, as DNA: TGTGCCAGCAGCCCCCTTGACGGGAGCGGGGAGACCCAGTTCTTC. Protein: CASSPLDGSGETQFF. The rearrangement uses TRBV7-2 and TRBJ2-5; 7 bases map to TRBD2. Matching the DNA end better, TRBJ2-1 makes the J call doubtful. Germline V lookup: CDR1 SGHTA, CDR2 FQGNSA. There are 15 residues in the CDR3.

This clonotype turned up a few times. The J gene is TRBJ2-1, the V gene TRBV5-8; possibly TRBD2 for D (5 bases). V was cut by 6 bases and J by 15 bases, with 19 bases left in between. CDR1 SGHTS and CDR2 YDEGEE come from the germline V gene. There are 12 residues in the CDR3. CDR3 sequence reads: CASTYIDGVRFF. As DNA, the CDR3 is TGTGCCAGCACCTACATAGACGGGGTTAGGTTCTTC.

This clonotype was seen ten or more times. This chain links TRBV6-1 with TRBJ2-3; 8 bases map to TRBD2. J lost 6 bases, V lost 6 bases, and 14 bases had no gene match. The CDR3 has 16 amino acids. CDR1 and CDR2 from the germline V gene are MNHNS and SASEGT. The CDR3 coding sequence is TGTGCCAGCAGAGGACTAGCCCAAGGCCTAGCGGATACGCAGTATTTT. This translates into CASRGLAQGLADTQYF.

The chain has TRBV7-9 and TRBJ2-5; 10 nucleotides line up with TRBD1. V lost 5 bases, J lost 4 bases, and 7 bases stayed unmatched. CDR1 is SEHNR, CDR2 FQNEAQ, per germline (reference sequence). This CDR3 is 15 amino acids long. CDR3 residues: CASSRKDRGRETQYF. CDR3 nucleotide sequence: TGTGCCAGCAGCAGGAAAGACAGGGGGCGAGAGACCCAGTACTTC.

The chain has TRBV4-1 and TRBJ1-5; D perhaps matches TRBD1 (5 bases). This CDR3 has 15 residues. V was shortened by 4 bases and J by 2 bases, with 12 bases between the two germline ends. CDR1 and CDR2 (germline): MGHRA, YSYEKL. In DNA form, the CDR3 reads TGCGCCAGCAGCCTACATCAGGGCGGCAATCAGCCCCAGCATTTT. Translation gives CASSLHQGGNQPQHF.

Many counts were recorded for this clonotype. The chain employs TRBV10-3 and TRBJ2-2; 14 bases map to TRBD2. CDR1 and CDR2 (germline): ENHRY, SYGVKD. CDR3 size: 18 residues. The ends lost 8 bases at V and 2 bases at J; junction bases unmatched: 10. In DNA form, the CDR3 reads TGTGCCATCGGACAGGGGACTAGCGGGAGCCTAAACACCGGGGAGCTGTTTTTT. It codes for CAIGQGTSGSLNTGELFF.

This clonotype has ten or more counts. The V call is TRBV2, the J call TRBJ1-5; D is possibly TRBD1 (5 bases). CDR3 length: 13 amino acids. With 7 bases removed from V and 7 bases from J, the gap between germline ends came to 14 bases. Looked up from germline, CDR1 is SNHLY and CDR2 is FYNNEI. CDR3 sequence (DNA): TGTGCCAGCAAGGGCAGATGGGGGCAGCCCCAGCATTTT. It translates to CASKGRWGQPQHF.

In this sample, this clonotype turned up many times. V is TRBV18 and J is TRBJ2-5; D is perhaps TRBD1 (6 bases). The ends were cut back, 6 bases at V and 9 bases at J, with 23 bases in the middle. The length of the CDR3 is 15 residues. The germline V gene encodes CDR1 KGHSH and CDR2 LQKENI. CDR3 residues: CASSPNREGTLSQYF. The CDR3 region has the DNA TGTGCCAGCTCGCCGAACAGGGAAGGCACATTGTCCCAGTACTTC.

The chain has TRBV19 and TRBJ2-2, with D perhaps TRBD1 (5 bases). Trimming removed 6 bases at V and 1 base at J, with 6 bases between. Germline CDR1 is LNHDA and CDR2 is SQIVND (reference sequence). The CDR3 is 13 amino acids. CDR3: CASRGENTGELFF. CDR3 DNA sequence: TGTGCCAGTAGAGGGGAGAACACCGGGGAGCTGTTTTTT. Full variable domain (rest looked up from reference TRBV19 and TRBJ2-2): DGGITQSPKYLFRKEGQNVTLSCEQNLNHDAMYWYRQDPGQGLRLIYYSQIVNDFQKGDIAEGYSVSREKKESFPLTVTSAQKNPTAFYLCASRGENTGELFFGEGSRLTVL.

This clonotype appeared many times. This chain joins TRBV20-1 and TRBJ2-1; 9 nucleotides line up with TRBD2. CDR1 and CDR2 (germline): DFQATT, SNEGSKA (reference sequence). The ends lost 5 bases at V and 2 bases at J; junction bases unmatched: 10. This CDR3 has 16 amino acids. CDR3 in DNA: TGCAGTGCTGTATCCCTGGCTAGCGGGGCCTACAATGAGCAGTTCTTC. As protein: CSAVSLASGAYNEQFF.

This clonotype was detected only a few times. CDR3 DNA: TGTGCCACCAGTGAGCCGGGAGCCCGGGAGACCCAGTACTTC. Its translation: CATSEPGARETQYF. The chain links TRBV24-1 to TRBJ2-5, with D possibly being TRBD2 (6 bases). This CDR3 is 14 amino acids long. Trimming took off 4 bases at V and 5 bases at J, with 13 bases between the two ends. CDR1 and CDR2 (germline): KGHDR, SFDVKD.

This clonotype was seen repeatedly, ten times or more. This chain uses TRBV7-8 with TRBJ2-7; 8 bases align to TRBD1. Trimming removed 10 bases from V and 2 bases from J; junction bases left unmatched: 4. The germline gives CDR1 SGHVS, CDR2 FQNEAQ. The CDR3 covers 12 residues. Written as DNA, the CDR3 is TGTGCCACCGGACAGGGTACCTACGAGCAGTACTTC. It codes for CATGQGTYEQYF.

This clonotype has a handful of counts. This chain joins TRBV7-9 and TRBJ2-2, with 11 bases fitting TRBD2. This CDR3 has 18 residues. Germline trimming cut 7 bases from V and 2 bases from J; bases unmatched to any gene: 12. CDR1 and CDR2 (germline): SEHNR, FQNEAQ (reference sequence). The chain's CDR3 is CASTSSGTSGGNTGELFF. The CDR3 nucleotides are TGTGCCAGCACTTCATCCGGGACTAGCGGAGGAAACACCGGGGAGCTGTTTTTT.

The chain employs TRBV7-9 and TRBJ2-6; maybe TRBD1 (6 bases). This CDR3 contains 17 residues. Trimming stripped 5 bases from V and 2 bases from J, with 16 bases between. From germline, CDR1 is SEHNR and CDR2 FQNEAQ (reference sequence). This CDR3 reads CASSPNPGVAGANVLTF. The DNA of the CDR3 is TGTGCCAGCAGCCCGAACCCAGGGGTAGCTGGGGCCAACGTCCTGACTTTC. Looking up the rest from reference TRBV7-9 and TRBJ2-6 gives the full variable domain: DTGVSQNPRHKITKRGQNVTFRCDPISEHNRLYWYRQTLGQGPEFLTYFQNEAQLEKSRLLSDRFSAERPKGSFSTLEIQRTEQGDSAMYLCASSPNPGVAGANVLTFGAGSRLTVL.